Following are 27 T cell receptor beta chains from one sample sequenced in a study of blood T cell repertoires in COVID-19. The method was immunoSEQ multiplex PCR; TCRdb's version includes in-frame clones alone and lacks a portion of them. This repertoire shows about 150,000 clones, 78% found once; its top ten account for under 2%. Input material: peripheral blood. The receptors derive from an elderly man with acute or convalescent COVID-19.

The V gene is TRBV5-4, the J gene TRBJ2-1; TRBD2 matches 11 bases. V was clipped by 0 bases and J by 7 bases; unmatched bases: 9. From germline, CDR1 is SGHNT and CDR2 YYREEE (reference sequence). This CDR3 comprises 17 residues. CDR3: CASSLGSGGAILNEQFF. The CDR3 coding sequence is TGTGCCAGCAGCTTGGGTAGCGGGGGGGCCATTTTAAATGAGCAGTTCTTC.

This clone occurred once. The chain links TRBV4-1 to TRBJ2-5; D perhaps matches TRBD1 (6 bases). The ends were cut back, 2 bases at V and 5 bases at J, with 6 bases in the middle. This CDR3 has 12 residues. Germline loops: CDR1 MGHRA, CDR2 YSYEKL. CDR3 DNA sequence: TGCGCCAGCAGCCAAACAGGGGAGACCCAGTACTTC. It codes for CASSQTGETQYF.

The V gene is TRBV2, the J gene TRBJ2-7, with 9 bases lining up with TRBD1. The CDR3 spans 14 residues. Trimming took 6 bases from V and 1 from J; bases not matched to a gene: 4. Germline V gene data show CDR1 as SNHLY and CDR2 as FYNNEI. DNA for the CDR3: TGTGCCAGCAGGGAACAGGGGGCTTCCTACGAGCAGTACTTC. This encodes CASREQGASYEQYF.

The CDR3 loop is CASQGETQYF. The CDR3, as DNA: TGTGCCAGCCAGGGGGAGACCCAGTACTTC. The chain recombines TRBV11-3 with TRBJ2-5; possibly TRBD1 for D (6 bases). Deletions cut 8 bases from V and 5 bases from J, with 6 bases between. CDR3 size: 10 residues. The germline V gene has CDR1 SGHNT and CDR2 YENEEA. The entire variable domain, with the rest obtained from reference TRBV11-3 and TRBJ2-5, is as follows: EAGVVQSPRYKIIEKKQPVAFWCNPISGHNTLYWYLQNLGQGPELLIRYENEEAVDDSQLPKDRFSAERLKGVDSTLKIQPAELGDSAVYLCASQGETQYFGPGTRLLVL.

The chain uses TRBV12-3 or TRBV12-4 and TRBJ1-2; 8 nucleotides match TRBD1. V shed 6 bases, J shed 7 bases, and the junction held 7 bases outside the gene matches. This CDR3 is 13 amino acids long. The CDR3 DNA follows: TGTGCCAGCAGGCGACAGGGGAGTGGTGGCTACACCTTC. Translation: CASRRQGSGGYTF.

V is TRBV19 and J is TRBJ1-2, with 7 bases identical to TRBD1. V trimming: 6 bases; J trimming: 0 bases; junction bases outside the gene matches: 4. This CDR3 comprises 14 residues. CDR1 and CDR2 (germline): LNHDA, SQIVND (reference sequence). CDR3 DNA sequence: TGTGCCAGTAGGGGGACAGATGCTAACTATGGCTACACCTTC. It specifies CASRGTDANYGYTF.

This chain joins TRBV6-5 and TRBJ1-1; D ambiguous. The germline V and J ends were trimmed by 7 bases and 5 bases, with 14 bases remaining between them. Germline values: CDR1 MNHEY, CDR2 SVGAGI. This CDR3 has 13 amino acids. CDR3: CASMTYTETEAFF. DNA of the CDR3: TGTGCCAGCATGACGTACACAGAGACTGAAGCTTTCTTT.

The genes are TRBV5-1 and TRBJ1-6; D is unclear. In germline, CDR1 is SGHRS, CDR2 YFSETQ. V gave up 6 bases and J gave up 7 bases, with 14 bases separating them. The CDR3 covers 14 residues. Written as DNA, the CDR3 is TGCGCCAGCACCGGTGGGGAGTGGAATTCACCCCTCCACTTT. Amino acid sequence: CASTGGEWNSPLHF.

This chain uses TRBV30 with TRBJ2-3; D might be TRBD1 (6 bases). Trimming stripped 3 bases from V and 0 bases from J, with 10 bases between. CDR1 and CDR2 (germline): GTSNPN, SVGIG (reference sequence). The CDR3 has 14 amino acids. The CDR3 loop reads CAWRGATSTDTQYF. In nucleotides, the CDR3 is TGTGCCTGGAGGGGGGCGACTAGCACAGATACGCAGTATTTT.

CDR3 region: CASSLVLRRAGAYNEQFF. The CDR3 DNA follows: TGCGCCAGCAGCTTGGTCCTGAGACGAGCGGGGGCCTACAATGAGCAGTTCTTC. The rearrangement uses TRBV5-1 and TRBJ2-1, with 8 bases identical to TRBD2. Per the germline V gene, CDR1 is SGHRS and CDR2 is YFSETQ. Germline trimming cut 0 bases from V and 2 bases from J; bases unmatched to any gene: 10. The CDR3 consists of 18 residues.

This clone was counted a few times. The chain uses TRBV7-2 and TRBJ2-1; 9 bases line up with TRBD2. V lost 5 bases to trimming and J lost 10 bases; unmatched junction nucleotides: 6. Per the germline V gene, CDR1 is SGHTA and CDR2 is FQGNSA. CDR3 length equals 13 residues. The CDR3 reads CASSRGTSSEQFF. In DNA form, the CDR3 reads TGTGCCAGCAGCCGTGGGACTAGCAGCGAGCAGTTCTTC.

The CDR3 sequence: CASSLEVASGELFF. The CDR3 DNA reads as TGTGCCAGCAGCTTAGAAGTAGCGTCCGGGGAGCTGTTTTTT. The chain uses TRBV5-4 and TRBJ2-2; D is perhaps TRBD2 (5 bases). Trimming shortened V by 2 bases and J by 6 bases, and 11 bases separated the two germline ends. Per the germline V gene, CDR1 is SGHNT and CDR2 is YYREEE (reference sequence). This CDR3 is built from 14 residues.

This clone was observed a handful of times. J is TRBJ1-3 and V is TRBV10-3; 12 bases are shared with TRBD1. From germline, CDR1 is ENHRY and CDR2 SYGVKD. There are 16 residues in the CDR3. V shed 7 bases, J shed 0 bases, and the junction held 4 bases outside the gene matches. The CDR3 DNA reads TGTGCCATCACGGGACAGGGGGCTTTCTCTGGAAACACCATATATTTT. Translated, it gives CAITGQGAFSGNTIYF.

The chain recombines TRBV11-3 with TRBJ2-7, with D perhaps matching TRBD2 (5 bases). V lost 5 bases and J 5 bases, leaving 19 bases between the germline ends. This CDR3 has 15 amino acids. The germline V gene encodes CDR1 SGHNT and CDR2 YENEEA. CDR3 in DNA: TGTGCCAGCAGCCCCCCCCGGCGGAGAGGGAACGAGCAGTACTTC. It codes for CASSPPRRRGNEQYF.

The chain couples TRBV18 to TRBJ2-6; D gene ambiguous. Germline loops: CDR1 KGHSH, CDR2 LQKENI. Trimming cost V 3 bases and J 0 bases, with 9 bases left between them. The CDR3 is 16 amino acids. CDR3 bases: TGTGCCAGCTCACCCCAGGCCCCCTCTGGGGCCAACGTCCTGACTTTC. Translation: CASSPQAPSGANVLTF.

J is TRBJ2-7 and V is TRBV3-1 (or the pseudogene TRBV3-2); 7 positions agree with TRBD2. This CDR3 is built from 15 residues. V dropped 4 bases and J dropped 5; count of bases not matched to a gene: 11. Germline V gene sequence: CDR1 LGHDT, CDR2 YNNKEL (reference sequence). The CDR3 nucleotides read TGTGCCAGCAGCCCAGTGGGGGAGGGGATCAACGAGCAGTACTTC. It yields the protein CASSPVGEGINEQYF.

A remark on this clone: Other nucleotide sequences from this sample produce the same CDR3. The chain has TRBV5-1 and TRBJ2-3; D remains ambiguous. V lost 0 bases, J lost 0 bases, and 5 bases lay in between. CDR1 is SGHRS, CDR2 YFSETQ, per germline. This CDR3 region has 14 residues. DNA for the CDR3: TGCGCCAGCAGCTTGGACAGTAGCACAGATACGCAGTATTTT. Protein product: CASSLDSSTDTQYF.

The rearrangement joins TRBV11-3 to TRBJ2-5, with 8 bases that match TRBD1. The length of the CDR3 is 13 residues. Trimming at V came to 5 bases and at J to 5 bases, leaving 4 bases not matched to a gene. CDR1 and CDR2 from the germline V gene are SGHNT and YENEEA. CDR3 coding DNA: TGTGCCAGCAGCCCCCGGGACAGGGAGACCCAGTACTTC. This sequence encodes CASSPRDRETQYF.

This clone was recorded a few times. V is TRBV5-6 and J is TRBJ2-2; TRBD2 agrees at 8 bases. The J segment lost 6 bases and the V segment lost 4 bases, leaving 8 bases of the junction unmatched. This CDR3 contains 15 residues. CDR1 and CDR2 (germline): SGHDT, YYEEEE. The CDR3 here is CASSVAGGPPGELFF. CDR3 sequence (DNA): TGTGCCAGCAGCGTTGCGGGGGGCCCACCCGGGGAGCTGTTTTTT.

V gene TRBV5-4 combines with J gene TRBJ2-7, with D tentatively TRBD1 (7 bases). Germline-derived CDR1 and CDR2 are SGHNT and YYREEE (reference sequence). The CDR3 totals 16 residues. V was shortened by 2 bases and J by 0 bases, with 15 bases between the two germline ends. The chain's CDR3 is CASSFQGGRNSYEQYV. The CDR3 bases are TGTGCCAGCAGCTTCCAGGGGGGACGAAACTCCTACGAGCAGTACGTC.

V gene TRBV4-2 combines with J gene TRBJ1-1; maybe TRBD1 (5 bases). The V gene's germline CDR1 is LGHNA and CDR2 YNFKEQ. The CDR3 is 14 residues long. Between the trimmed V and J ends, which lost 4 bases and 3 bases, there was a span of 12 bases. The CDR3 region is CASSRRLRDTEAFF. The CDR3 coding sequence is TGTGCCAGCAGCCGGCGCCTCAGGGACACTGAAGCTTTCTTT.

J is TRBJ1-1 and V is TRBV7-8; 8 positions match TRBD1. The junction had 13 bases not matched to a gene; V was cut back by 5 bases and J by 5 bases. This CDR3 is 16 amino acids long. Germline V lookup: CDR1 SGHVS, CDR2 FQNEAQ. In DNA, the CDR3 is TGTGCCAGCAGCCCTCGCGACAGGGGCCTTGAGACTGAAGCTTTCTTT. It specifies CASSPRDRGLETEAFF.

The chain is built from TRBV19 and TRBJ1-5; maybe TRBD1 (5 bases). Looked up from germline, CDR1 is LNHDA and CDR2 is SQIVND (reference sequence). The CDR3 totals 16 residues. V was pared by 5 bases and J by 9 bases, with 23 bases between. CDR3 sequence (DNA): TGTGCCAGTAGTTTTGGGCGGGACGGGTTCGGAGGGCCCCAGCATTTT. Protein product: CASSFGRDGFGGPQHF.

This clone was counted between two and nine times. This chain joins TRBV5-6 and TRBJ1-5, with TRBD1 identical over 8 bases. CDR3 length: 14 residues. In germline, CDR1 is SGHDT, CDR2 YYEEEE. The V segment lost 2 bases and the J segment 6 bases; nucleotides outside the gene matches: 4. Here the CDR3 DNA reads TGTGCCAGCAGCTTCTCAGGGGGCGGTCAGCCCCAGCATTTT. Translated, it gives CASSFSGGGQPQHF.

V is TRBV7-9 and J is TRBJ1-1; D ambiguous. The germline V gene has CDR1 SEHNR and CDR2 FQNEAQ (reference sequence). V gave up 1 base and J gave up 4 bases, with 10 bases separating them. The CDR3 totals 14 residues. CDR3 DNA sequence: TGTGCCAGCAGCTTAGGAGGAGGTGTCACTGAAGCTTTCTTT. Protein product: CASSLGGGVTEAFF.

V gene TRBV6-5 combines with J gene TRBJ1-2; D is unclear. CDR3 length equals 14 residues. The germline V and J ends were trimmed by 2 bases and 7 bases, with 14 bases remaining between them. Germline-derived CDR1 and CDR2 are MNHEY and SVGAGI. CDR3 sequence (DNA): TGTGCCAGCAGTTACAACCGCCAAATCAGTGGCTACACCTTC. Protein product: CASSYNRQISGYTF.

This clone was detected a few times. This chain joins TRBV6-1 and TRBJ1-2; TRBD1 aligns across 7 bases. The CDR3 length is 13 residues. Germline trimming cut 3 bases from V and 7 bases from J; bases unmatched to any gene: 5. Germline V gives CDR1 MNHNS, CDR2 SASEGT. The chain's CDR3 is CASSDTGAGGYTF. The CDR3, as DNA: TGTGCCAGCAGTGACACAGGGGCGGGTGGCTACACCTTC.